In its sample, the clone carrying this TCR beta chain was seen a few times. The antigen is unknown. The source of the sample is a study of blood T cells in healthy people across ages. Study conclusions and caveats: Lack of knowledge of donor CMV status possibly confounded expanded clonotype changes. When set beside aged donors, long-lived donors presented more naive CD4+ cells and higher diversity.

No fewer than 5.5 micrograms of total RNA were isolated from every sample. Through a sample-barcoded 5' primer and a J-beta primer mix, a second PCR was run for about 6 to 12 cycles. Every cDNA molecule bore a tag from a template-switch adaptor containing 12 random nucleotides. From the 5' RACE reads, TCRdb called clonotypes with MiXCR, one entry per CDR3 protein. The table records about a million distinct CDR3 sequences, around 49% of them present only once. This sequence was found in a young man in good health. The sequenced sample was blood.

The CDR3 DNA is TGTGCCAGCAGTTTGATCGGTTACAATGAGCAGTTCTTC. Translated, it gives CASSLIGYNEQFF. The gene calls are TRBV28 and TRBJ2-1; D call uncertain. V was cut by 3 bases and J by 4 bases, with 7 bases left in between. The CDR3 contains 13 residues. Germline CDR1 and CDR2: MDHEN and SYDVKM. Combining the CDR3 with reference TRBV28 and TRBJ2-1 gives the whole variable domain DVKVTQSSRYLVKRTGEKVFLECVQDMDHENMFWYRQDPGLGLRLIYFSYDVKMKEKGDIPEGYSVSREKKERFSLILESASTNQTSMYLCASSLIGYNEQFFGPGTRLTVL.